The 14 T cell receptor beta chains presented below share a single source sample, sequenced in a study of shared clonotypes between healthy human individuals. Data came from immunoSEQ multiplex PCR; TCRdb stores just in-frame clones and leaves some out. Counted here are about 1.1 million clones, 70% to 85% occurring once; the ten biggest clones make up 0.85% to 1%. The source material was memory CD4+ T cells from PBMCs. The subset was: CD45RA-negative fraction. The receptor source for this set is a man between 18 and 29 years old in good health. Some clones in this sample may be carry-over from other donors' samples.

This chain joins TRBV5-1 and TRBJ2-5; D remains unclear. The ends were cut back, 1 base at V and 5 bases at J, with 9 bases in the middle. CDR1 and CDR2 from the germline V gene are SGHRS and YFSETQ. The CDR3 extends over 13 amino acids. The CDR3 protein is CASSLSPEETQYF. The CDR3 DNA reads as TGCGCCAGCAGCTTGAGTCCAGAGGAGACCCAGTACTTC.

The chain carries TRBV6-6 and TRBJ2-5; D perhaps matches TRBD1 (5 bases). CDR3 length: 16 amino acids. V lost 2 bases to trimming and J lost 0 bases, with 13 bases between them. The germline V gene encodes CDR1 MNHNY and CDR2 SVGAGI (reference sequence). This CDR3 is CASSYGQGWNQETQYF. CDR3 coding DNA: TGTGCCAGCAGTTACGGTCAGGGCTGGAACCAAGAGACCCAGTACTTC.

J is TRBJ2-7 and V is TRBV12-1; the table's D call, TRBD2, has no DNA check behind it. TRBV12-1 is a recognized pseudogene. The CDR3 is made up of 17 amino acids. The CDR3 reads CASSFRGASNGRYEQYF. The CDR3 nucleotides read TGTGCCAGCAGCTTTAGGGGAGCGAGCAACGGGAGATACGAGCAGTACTTC.

This clone was detected only a few times. This rearrangement joins TRBV28 to TRBJ1-4, with D unclear. Germline CDR1 MDHEN, CDR2 SYDVKM. The germline V and J ends were trimmed by 4 bases and 7 bases, with 13 bases remaining between them. The CDR3 totals 14 residues. The CDR3 loop is CASSSGERSEKLFF. CDR3 sequence (DNA): TGTGCCAGCAGTTCCGGGGAGAGAAGTGAAAAACTGTTTTTT.

The J gene is TRBJ1-2, the V gene TRBV19; D gene unclear. This CDR3 has 12 residues. Germline-derived CDR1 and CDR2 are LNHDA and SQIVND (reference sequence). Trimming removed 3 bases at V and 7 bases at J, with 9 bases between. The CDR3 loop is CASSIYSRGYTF. Written as DNA, the CDR3 is TGTGCCAGTAGTATTTACTCGCGTGGCTACACCTTC.

A word on this clone: The sample carries other DNA sequences with the same CDR3. V usage is TRBV6-5 and J usage is TRBJ2-7; TRBD1 agrees at 9 bases. The length of the CDR3 is 15 residues. The germline gives CDR1 MNHEY, CDR2 SVGAGI. With V trimmed by 0 bases and J by 4 bases, 4 bases remained unmatched. CDR3: CASSYSGTGSYEQYF. The CDR3 nucleotides read TGTGCCAGCAGTTACTCCGGGACAGGGTCGTACGAGCAGTACTTC.

The chain carries TRBV10-3 and TRBJ1-4, with D possibly being TRBD1 (6 bases). Germline CDR1 and CDR2: ENHRY and SYGVKD. V dropped 10 bases and J dropped 4 bases, with 19 bases sitting between them. The length of the CDR3 is 15 residues. In DNA form, the CDR3 reads TGTGCCACCTCCGGGACATCCGAGGGTAATGAAAAACTGTTTTTT. Protein product: CATSGTSEGNEKLFF.

This chain connects TRBV21-1 to TRBJ1-1. TRBV21-1 is listed as a pseudogene. The CDR3 has 17 amino acids. CDR3 residues: CASSKGPWEGANTEAFF. The CDR3 nucleotides read TGTGCCAGCAGCAAAGGTCCGTGGGAGGGGGCCAACACTGAAGCTTTCTTT.

The genes are TRBV19 and TRBJ2-5; D possibly corresponds to TRBD2 (6 bases). From germline, CDR1 is LNHDA and CDR2 SQIVND (reference sequence). Trimming stripped 10 bases from V and 6 bases from J, with 15 bases between. The CDR3 loop spans 12 amino acids. CDR3 loop: CATRTAGKTQYF. CDR3 in DNA: TGTGCCACCCGGACGGCGGGGAAGACCCAGTACTTC.

This rearrangement joins TRBV18 to TRBJ2-3, with D unclear. CDR1 and CDR2 (germline): KGHSH, LQKENI. The germline V and J ends were trimmed by 3 bases and 2 bases, with 15 bases remaining between them. CDR3 size: 16 residues. CDR3 sequence: CASSPRPGLDTDTQYF. The DNA for the CDR3 is TGTGCCAGCTCACCGCGACCGGGTCTTGACACAGATACGCAGTATTTT.

V is TRBV11-2 and J is TRBJ2-2; 13 bases line up with TRBD2. Trimming took 3 bases from V and 4 from J; bases not matched to a gene: 8. Germline-derived CDR1 and CDR2 are SGHAT and FQNNGV. CDR3 length equals 18 residues. In DNA form, the CDR3 reads TGTGCCAGCAGCTTCCGCACTAGCGGGAGGGAGGGCACCGGGGAGCTGTTTTTT. The encoded protein is CASSFRTSGREGTGELFF.

This clone has a single count. The chain is built from TRBV29-1 and TRBJ2-1; 14 nucleotides align to TRBD2. The CDR3 length is 14 residues. Per the germline V gene, CDR1 is SQVTM and CDR2 is ANQGSEA. J gave up 9 bases and V 8 bases, and 9 bases lay outside the gene matches. The CDR3 DNA reads TGCAGCCATGCTAGGACTAGCGGGAGGAGTGAGCAGTTCTTC. Its translation is CSHARTSGRSEQFF.

The rearrangement joins TRBV30 to TRBJ2-5; weak D call: TRBD2 (5 bases). The last part of the DNA fits TRBJ2-7 better; the J call may be wrong. Germline V lookup: CDR1 GTSNPN, CDR2 SVGIG (reference sequence). This CDR3 comprises 13 residues. CDR3 coding DNA: TGTGCCTGGAGTGACCGACCCGGGGACGAGCAGTACTTC. This translates into CAWSDRPGDEQYF.

In regard to this clone: Other DNA sequences of this sample code for an identical CDR3. This chain links TRBV30 with TRBJ1-6; D is uncertain. Trimming removed 5 bases from V and 7 bases from J, with 9 bases in between. The germline V gene has CDR1 GTSNPN and CDR2 SVGIG (reference sequence). The CDR3 loop spans 12 amino acids. CDR3 in amino acids: CAWGRINSPLHF. DNA for the CDR3: TGTGCCTGGGGACGGATAAATTCACCCCTCCACTTT.